One sample yielded the 28 T cell receptor beta chains listed below, sequenced in a study of blood T cell repertoires in COVID-19. The protocol was immunoSEQ multiplex PCR, while the TCRdb copy is restricted to in-frame clones and leaves out a portion. Of roughly 140,000 clones listed, roughly 84% are singletons. Sequenced material: peripheral blood. These receptors were collected from a man aged 55 to 70 with active or convalescent COVID-19.

The chain employs TRBV5-4 and TRBJ1-4, with TRBD1 identical over 7 bases. The CDR3 length is 15 residues. Germline loops: CDR1 SGHNT, CDR2 YYREEE (reference sequence). Losses at the gene ends were 4 bases for V and 4 bases for J; bases not matched to a gene: 7. For the CDR3, the DNA is TGTGCCAGCAGCCCTGGGACAGTGATTAATGAAAAACTGTTTTTT. This encodes CASSPGTVINEKLFF.

V gene TRBV15 combines with J gene TRBJ1-2, with TRBD1 identical over 7 bases. The CDR3 is 15 amino acids. V gave up 3 bases and J gave up 6 bases; unmatched junction bases: 10. Germline-derived CDR1 and CDR2 are LNHNV and YYDKDF (reference sequence). CDR3 in amino acids: CATSRRTGSLDGYTF. CDR3 DNA sequence: TGTGCCACCAGCAGGAGGACAGGATCGCTGGATGGCTACACCTTC.

The chain recombines TRBV5-1 with TRBJ1-3, with 10 bases fitting TRBD1. The CDR3 sequence is 16 residues long. V lost 5 bases, J lost 3 bases, and 8 bases stayed unmatched. From germline, CDR1 is SGHRS and CDR2 YFSETQ. The CDR3: CASRRSGQGDGNTIYF. The CDR3 DNA sequence: TGCGCCAGCAGGCGGAGCGGACAGGGGGATGGAAACACCATATATTTT.

This chain uses TRBV6-4 with TRBJ2-2, with TRBD2 matching over 10 bases. Germline V gene sequence: CDR1 MRHNA, CDR2 SNTAGT. Trimming removed 0 bases from V and 6 bases from J; junction bases left unmatched: 1. The CDR3 contains 15 residues. This chain's CDR3 is CASSDSAGGPGELFF. As DNA, the CDR3 is TGTGCCAGCAGTGACTCAGCGGGGGGGCCCGGGGAGCTGTTTTTT.

The V gene is TRBV6-2 or TRBV6-3, the J gene TRBJ2-5; the match to TRBD2 covers 11 bases. Per germline, CDR1 MNHEY and CDR2 SVGEGT. Trimming at V came to 6 bases and at J to 1 base, leaving 7 bases not matched to a gene. This CDR3 is built from 16 residues. Here the CDR3 reads CASSQGTSGRQETQYF. The CDR3 DNA reads TGTGCCAGCAGCCAAGGGACTAGCGGACGCCAAGAGACCCAGTACTTC.

The rearrangement links TRBV19 to TRBJ1-6, with 8 bases fitting TRBD1. CDR3 size: 15 residues. Germline assignment: CDR1 LNHDA and CDR2 SQIVND (reference sequence). The ends lost 7 bases at V and 7 bases at J; junction bases unmatched: 9. The CDR3: CASTIGQGGNSPLHF. The CDR3 region has the DNA TGTGCCAGTACAATAGGACAGGGCGGGAATTCACCCCTCCACTTT.

This clone was counted a few times. The V gene is TRBV7-2, the J gene TRBJ1-1, with unresolved D. Germline V lookup: CDR1 SGHTA, CDR2 FQGNSA. This CDR3 is 15 amino acids long. Trimming pared 5 bases from V and 1 base from J, leaving 14 bases between. This CDR3 reads CASSPQSGANTEAFF. The DNA for the CDR3 is TGTGCCAGCAGCCCCCAGTCGGGTGCGAACACTGAAGCTTTCTTT.

This rearrangement joins TRBV28 to TRBJ2-3; possible D gene TRBD1, 6 bases. Germline V gene sequence: CDR1 MDHEN, CDR2 SYDVKM. The CDR3 is 13 residues long. CDR3 nucleotides: TGTGGGACCGGGTCAGGGGATACAGATACGCAGTATTTT. Protein: CGTGSGDTDTQYF.

The rearrangement uses TRBV10-2 and TRBJ1-4, with TRBD1 matching 7 bases. Trimming at V came to 0 bases and at J to 7 bases, leaving 5 bases not matched to a gene. The CDR3 covers 15 residues. CDR1 WSHSY and CDR2 SAAADI come from the germline V gene. The CDR3 nucleotides read TGCGCCAGCAGTGAGTCAGGGACAGCCTCTGAAAAACTGTTTTTT. This encodes CASSESGTASEKLFF.

The table lists this clone with a count of one. The rearrangement uses TRBV6-5 and TRBJ2-5; D might be TRBD2 (6 bases). The CDR3 has 13 residues. CDR1 is MNHEY and CDR2 is SVGAGI in the germline V gene. Deletions cut 5 bases from V and 5 bases from J, with 12 bases between. The CDR3 nucleotides read TGTGCCAGCAGTCAGACTAGAGGGGAGACCCAGTACTTC. Translated, it gives CASSQTRGETQYF.

CDR3 amino acids: CASSQDRDQPQHF. The CDR3 nucleotides read TGTGCCAGCAGCCAGGACAGGGATCAGCCCCAGCATTTT. The chain combines TRBV11-3 with TRBJ1-5, with 8 bases that match TRBD1. The CDR3 is 13 amino acids. Germline V CDR1 and CDR2: SGHNT, YENEEA. V lost 5 bases to trimming and J lost 5 bases; unmatched junction nucleotides: 2.

The J gene is TRBJ2-2, the V gene TRBV19; the D gene is possibly TRBD2 (6 bases). The CDR3 spans 15 residues. Trimming took off 3 bases at V and 3 bases at J, with 11 bases between the two ends. Germline values: CDR1 LNHDA, CDR2 SQIVND (reference sequence). CDR3 DNA sequence: TGTGCCAGTAGTATCAGGGACTCCGACACCGGGGAGCTGTTTTTT. It translates to CASSIRDSDTGELFF.

This rearrangement joins TRBV6-7 to TRBJ2-7; D ambiguous. Being an ORF, TRBV6-7 has a function that is uncertain. The V end was cut by 0 bases, the J end by 2 bases, with 8 bases between. The length of the CDR3 is 14 residues. The CDR3 bases are TGTGCCAGCAGTTACTCCCCAGGTACCTACGAGCAGTACGTC. Its protein is CASSYSPGTYEQYV.

CDR3 in amino acids: CASSLDGYEQYV. The CDR3 DNA follows: TGTGCCAGCAGCTTGGACGGCTACGAGCAGTACGTC. This chain uses TRBV5-4 with TRBJ2-7; D not certain. The length of the CDR3 is 12 residues. V was clipped by 0 bases and J by 3 bases, with 4 bases between them. Germline CDR1 and CDR2: SGHNT and YYREEE (reference sequence).

This clone was recorded once. The chain joins TRBV4-1 to TRBJ2-1; TRBD1 agrees at 9 bases. The trim removed 2 bases at V and 12 bases at J, leaving 17 bases unmatched. Germline loops: CDR1 MGHRA, CDR2 YSYEKL. This CDR3 contains 17 residues. CDR3 residues: CASSQFPGTGIQEVQFF. CDR3 nucleotide sequence: TGCGCCAGCAGCCAATTTCCCGGGACAGGGATCCAGGAGGTGCAGTTCTTC.

The chain combines TRBV6-5 with TRBJ1-4, with 9 bases lining up with TRBD1. The V and J ends lost 5 bases and 7 bases, in that order; junction bases with no gene match: 8. CDR1 is MNHEY and CDR2 is SVGAGI in the germline V gene. CDR3 length: 15 residues. The CDR3 spells CASSPPGTGTEKLFF. The CDR3, as DNA: TGTGCCAGCAGTCCGCCCGGGACAGGGACTGAAAAACTGTTTTTT.

The chain carries TRBV4-3 and TRBJ2-3; TRBD2 aligns across 10 bases. The junction had 4 bases not matched to a gene; V was cut back by 1 base and J by 0 bases. Looked up from germline, CDR1 is LGHNA and CDR2 is YSLEER. CDR3 size: 17 residues. The CDR3 protein is CASSQGPSGSSTDTQYF. CDR3 coding DNA: TGCGCCAGCAGCCAAGGGCCTAGCGGGAGTAGCACAGATACGCAGTATTTT.

J is TRBJ2-5 and V is TRBV7-2; D is ambiguous. This CDR3 spans 12 amino acids. Germline assignment: CDR1 SGHTA and CDR2 FQGNSA. Trimming removed 5 bases at V and 6 bases at J, with 10 bases between. The CDR3 loop reads CASSTPGQTQYF. The CDR3 nucleotides are TGTGCCAGCAGCACCCCAGGTCAGACCCAGTACTTC.

Notes on this clone: Other nucleotide sequences in the sample specify the same CDR3. The chain links TRBV6-5 to TRBJ2-7; D perhaps matches TRBD2 (6 bases). The CDR3 length is 14 residues. V was pared by 0 bases and J by 0 bases, with 6 bases between. Germline V CDR1 and CDR2: MNHEY, SVGAGI. For the CDR3, the DNA is TGTGCCAGCAGTTACTCGGGGGGCTCCTACGAGCAGTACTTC. This gives the protein CASSYSGGSYEQYF.

The rearrangement uses TRBV2 and TRBJ2-7; D uncertain. V gave up 5 bases and J gave up 2 bases, with 13 bases separating them. Germline-derived CDR1 and CDR2 are SNHLY and FYNNEI. This CDR3 comprises 14 residues. The CDR3 DNA reads as TGTGCCAGCAGTTTAGACTCTGGCACCTACGAGCAGTACGTC. The encoded protein is CASSLDSGTYEQYV.

The gene calls are TRBV25-1 and TRBJ2-7, with D tentatively TRBD2 (7 bases). With 6 bases removed from V and 3 bases from J, the gap between germline ends came to 21 bases. The CDR3 is 16 residues long. Germline CDR1 MGHDK, CDR2 SYGVNS. The CDR3 coding sequence is TGTGCCAGCAGGGACGACTGGGGGGGCGCGATCTACGAGCAGTACTTC. Encoded protein: CASRDDWGGAIYEQYF.

CDR3 sequence (DNA): TGTGCCAGTAGTATAGGGACAGGAAGATCCTACGAGCAGTACTTC. It encodes CASSIGTGRSYEQYF. The rearrangement uses TRBV19 and TRBJ2-7; 7 bases are a match to TRBD1. Germline V gene sequence: CDR1 LNHDA, CDR2 SQIVND (reference sequence). V trimming: 1 base; J trimming: 1 base; junction bases outside the gene matches: 4. The CDR3 length is 15 residues.

The chain uses TRBV4-3 and TRBJ1-2, with 8 bases aligning to TRBD1. Germline values: CDR1 LGHNA, CDR2 YSLEER. The CDR3 is made up of 15 amino acids. Trimming removed 2 bases from V and 3 bases from J; junction bases left unmatched: 5. The CDR3 sequence: CASSQMHRGDYGYTF. CDR3 sequence (DNA): TGCGCCAGCAGCCAAATGCACAGGGGGGACTATGGCTACACCTTC.

This clone was counted a few times. This chain joins TRBV7-8 and TRBJ2-5; TRBD2 matches at 8 bases. CDR1 and CDR2 (germline): SGHVS, FQNEAQ. The CDR3 is made up of 16 amino acids. Unmatched junction bases numbered 14, after V lost 6 bases and J lost 5 bases. DNA of the CDR3: TGTGCCAGCAGTCCCTCTAGCGGGCTAGGTTGGGAGACCCAGTACTTC. The encoded protein is CASSPSSGLGWETQYF. The full variable domain, rest sourced from reference TRBV7-8 and TRBJ2-5, is GAGVSQSPRYKVAKRGQDVALRCDPISGHVSLFWYQQALGQGPEFLTYFQNEAQLDKSGLPSDRFFAERPEGSVSTLKIQRTQQEDSAVYLCASSPSSGLGWETQYFGPGTRLLVL.

The rearrangement links TRBV24-1 to TRBJ2-5, with 8 bases matching TRBD1. V shed 4 bases, J shed 5 bases, and the junction held 8 bases outside the gene matches. The CDR3 extends over 15 amino acids. CDR1 is KGHDR and CDR2 is SFDVKD in the germline V gene. The CDR3 DNA reads TGTGCCACCAGTGACAGGGGGCGAACCATTGAGACCCAGTACTTC. Its translation: CATSDRGRTIETQYF.

The chain joins TRBV6-1 to TRBJ2-7; a possible D gene is TRBD1 (6 bases). The CDR3 is 17 residues long. V was trimmed by 3 bases and J by 3 bases, leaving 21 bases between them. Germline CDR1 and CDR2: MNHNS and SASEGT. CDR3 amino acids: CASSERTALLTFYEQYV. Here the CDR3 DNA reads TGTGCCAGCAGTGAGAGGACAGCCCTTCTAACCTTCTACGAGCAGTACGTC.

The chain couples TRBV19 to TRBJ1-4; no clear D gene. Trimming pared 3 bases from V and 7 bases from J, leaving 15 bases between. The CDR3 spans 15 residues. The V gene's germline CDR1 is LNHDA and CDR2 SQIVND (reference sequence). Written as DNA, the CDR3 is TGTGCCAGTAGTATGTCGGGGTTCGAAGGTGAAAAACTGTTTTTT. It translates to CASSMSGFEGEKLFF.

This rearrangement joins TRBV2 to TRBJ1-5; 9 nucleotides agree with TRBD1. The V gene's germline CDR1 is SNHLY and CDR2 FYNNEI. V shed 7 bases, J shed 2 bases, and the junction held 3 bases outside the gene matches. There are 14 residues in the CDR3. Written as DNA, the CDR3 is TGTGCCAGCAACAGGGACAGGGGCAATCAGCCCCAGCATTTT. Translation gives CASNRDRGNQPQHF. Full variable domain (outside the CDR3, taken from reference TRBV2 and TRBJ1-5): EPEVTQTPSHQVTQMGQEVILRCVPISNHLYFYWYRQILGQKVEFLVSFYNNEISEKSEIFDDQFSVERPDGSNFTLKIRSTKLEDSAMYFCASNRDRGNQPQHFGDGTRLSIL.